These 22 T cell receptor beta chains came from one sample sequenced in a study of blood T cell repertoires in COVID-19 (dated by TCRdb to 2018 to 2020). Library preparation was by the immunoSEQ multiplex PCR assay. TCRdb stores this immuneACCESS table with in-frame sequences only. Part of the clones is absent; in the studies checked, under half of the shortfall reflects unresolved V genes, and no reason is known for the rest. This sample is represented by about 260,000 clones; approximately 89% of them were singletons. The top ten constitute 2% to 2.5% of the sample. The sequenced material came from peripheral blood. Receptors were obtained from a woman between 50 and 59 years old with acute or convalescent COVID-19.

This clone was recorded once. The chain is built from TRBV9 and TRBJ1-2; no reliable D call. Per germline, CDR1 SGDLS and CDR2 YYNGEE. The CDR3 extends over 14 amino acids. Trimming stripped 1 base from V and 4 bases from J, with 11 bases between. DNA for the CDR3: TGTGCCAGCAGCGTAAGCGAGGGAGGCTATGGCTACACCTTC. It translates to CASSVSEGGYGYTF.

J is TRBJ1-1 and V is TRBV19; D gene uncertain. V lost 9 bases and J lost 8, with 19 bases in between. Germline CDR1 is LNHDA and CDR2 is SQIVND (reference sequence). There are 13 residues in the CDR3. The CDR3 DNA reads TGTGCCAGCTCCGGACGGGGTCAAAGCGAAGCTTTCTTT. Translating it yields CASSGRGQSEAFF.

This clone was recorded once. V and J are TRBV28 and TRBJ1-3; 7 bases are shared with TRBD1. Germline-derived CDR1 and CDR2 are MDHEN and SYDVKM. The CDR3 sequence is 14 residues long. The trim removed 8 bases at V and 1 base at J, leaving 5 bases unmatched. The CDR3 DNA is TGTGCCAGCGACGGCAGGGGGTCTGGAAACACCATATATTTT. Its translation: CASDGRGSGNTIYF.

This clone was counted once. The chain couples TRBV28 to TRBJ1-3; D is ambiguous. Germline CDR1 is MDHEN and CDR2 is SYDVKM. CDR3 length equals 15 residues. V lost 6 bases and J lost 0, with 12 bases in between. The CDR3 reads CASSVAGSSGNTIYF. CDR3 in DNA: TGTGCCAGCAGCGTCGCGGGGAGCTCTGGAAACACCATATATTTT.

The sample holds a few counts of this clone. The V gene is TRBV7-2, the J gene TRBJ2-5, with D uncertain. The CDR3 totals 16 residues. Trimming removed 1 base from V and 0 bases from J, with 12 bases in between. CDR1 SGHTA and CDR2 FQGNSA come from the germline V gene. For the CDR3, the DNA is TGTGCCAGCAGCTTAGGGCGGCTCGGGTACCAAGAGACCCAGTACTTC. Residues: CASSLGRLGYQETQYF.

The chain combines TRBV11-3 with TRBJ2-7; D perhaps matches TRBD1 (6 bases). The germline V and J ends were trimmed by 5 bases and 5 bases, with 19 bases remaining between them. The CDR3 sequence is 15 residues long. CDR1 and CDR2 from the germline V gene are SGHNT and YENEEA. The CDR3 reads CASSQTRGWTNEQYF. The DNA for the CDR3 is TGTGCCAGCAGCCAAACGAGGGGGTGGACCAACGAGCAGTACTTC.

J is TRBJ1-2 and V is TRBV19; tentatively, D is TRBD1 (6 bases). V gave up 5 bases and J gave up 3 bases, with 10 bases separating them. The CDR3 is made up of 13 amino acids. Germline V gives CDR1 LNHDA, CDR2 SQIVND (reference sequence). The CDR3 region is CASSSGQDYGYTF. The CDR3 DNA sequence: TGTGCCAGTAGTTCGGGACAAGACTATGGCTACACCTTC.

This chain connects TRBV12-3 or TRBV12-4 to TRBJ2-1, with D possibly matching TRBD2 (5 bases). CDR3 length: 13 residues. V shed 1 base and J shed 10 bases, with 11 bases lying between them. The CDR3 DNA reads TGTGCCAGCAGTTTAGTCGGACTTACCGAGCAGTTCTTC. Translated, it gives CASSLVGLTEQFF.

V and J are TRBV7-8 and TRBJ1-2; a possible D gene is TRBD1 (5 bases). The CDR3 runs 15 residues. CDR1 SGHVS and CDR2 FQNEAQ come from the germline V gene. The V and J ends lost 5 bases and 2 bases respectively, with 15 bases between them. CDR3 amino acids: CASSQYPTVNYGYTF. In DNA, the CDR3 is TGTGCCAGCAGCCAATATCCGACAGTGAACTATGGCTACACCTTC.

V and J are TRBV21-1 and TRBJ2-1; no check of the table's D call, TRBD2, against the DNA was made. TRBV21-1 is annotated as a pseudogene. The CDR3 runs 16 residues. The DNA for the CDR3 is TGTGCCAGCAGCAAAACCAAAGCGGGAGTGTACAATGAGCAGTTCTTC. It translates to CASSKTKAGVYNEQFF.

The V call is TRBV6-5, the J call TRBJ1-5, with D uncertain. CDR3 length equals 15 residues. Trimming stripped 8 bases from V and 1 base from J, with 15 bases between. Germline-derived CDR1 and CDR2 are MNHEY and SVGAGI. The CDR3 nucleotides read TGTGCCAGCTCCCCGGTCCCCCCGAGCAATCAGCCCCAGCATTTT. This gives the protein CASSPVPPSNQPQHF.

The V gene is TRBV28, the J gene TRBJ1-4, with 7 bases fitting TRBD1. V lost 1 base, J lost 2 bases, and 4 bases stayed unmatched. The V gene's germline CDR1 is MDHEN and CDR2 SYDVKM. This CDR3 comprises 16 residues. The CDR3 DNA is TGTGCCAGCAGTTTATCTTGGACAGGCACTAATGAAAAACTGTTTTTT. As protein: CASSLSWTGTNEKLFF.

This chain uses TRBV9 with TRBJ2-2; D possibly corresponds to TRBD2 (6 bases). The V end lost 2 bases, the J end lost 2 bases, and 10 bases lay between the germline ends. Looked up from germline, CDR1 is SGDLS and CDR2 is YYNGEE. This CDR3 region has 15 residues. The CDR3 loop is CASSVGGSNTGELFF. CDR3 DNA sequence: TGTGCCAGCAGCGTTGGGGGGTCTAACACCGGGGAGCTGTTTTTT.

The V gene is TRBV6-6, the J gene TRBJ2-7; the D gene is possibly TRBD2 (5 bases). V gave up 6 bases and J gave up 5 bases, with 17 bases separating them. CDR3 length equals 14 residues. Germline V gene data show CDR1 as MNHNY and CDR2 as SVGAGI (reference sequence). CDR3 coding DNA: TGTGCCAGCAGATCGCCCGGGATTAGGAACGAGCAGTACTTC. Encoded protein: CASRSPGIRNEQYF.

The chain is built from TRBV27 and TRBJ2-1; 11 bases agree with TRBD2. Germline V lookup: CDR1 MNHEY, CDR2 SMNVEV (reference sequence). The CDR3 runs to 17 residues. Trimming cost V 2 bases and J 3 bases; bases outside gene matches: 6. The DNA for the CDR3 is TGTGCCAGCAGTTTAATTAGCGGGAGGGCCCTCTACAATGAGCAGTTCTTC. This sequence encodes CASSLISGRALYNEQFF.

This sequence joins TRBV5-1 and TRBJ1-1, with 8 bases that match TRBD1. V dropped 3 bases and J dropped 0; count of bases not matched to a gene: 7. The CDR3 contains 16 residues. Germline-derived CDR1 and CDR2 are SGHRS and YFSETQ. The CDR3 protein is CASSSDRGPMNTEAFF. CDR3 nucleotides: TGCGCCAGCAGCTCCGACAGGGGCCCCATGAACACTGAAGCTTTCTTT.

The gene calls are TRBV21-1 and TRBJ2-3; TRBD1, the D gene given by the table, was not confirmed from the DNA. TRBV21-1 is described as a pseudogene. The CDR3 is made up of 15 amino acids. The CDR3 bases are TGTGCCAGCAGCTCTCAAGGACAGGGAGCAGATACGCAGTATTTT. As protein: CASSSQGQGADTQYF.

CDR3 protein: CASSPLEGGMETQYF. The CDR3 bases are TGTGCCAGCTCACCTCTCGAGGGGGGGATGGAGACCCAGTACTTC. This sequence joins TRBV18 and TRBJ2-5, with D possibly matching TRBD2 (7 bases). V was clipped by 3 bases and J by 5 bases, with 16 bases between them. CDR3 length: 15 amino acids. Per germline, CDR1 KGHSH and CDR2 LQKENI.

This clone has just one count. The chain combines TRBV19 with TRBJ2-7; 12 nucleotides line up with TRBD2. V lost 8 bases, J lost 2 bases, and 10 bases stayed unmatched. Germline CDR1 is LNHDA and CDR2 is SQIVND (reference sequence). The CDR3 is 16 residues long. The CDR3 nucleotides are TGTGCCAGTCGAAAAAGACTAGCGGGAGAAACCTACGAGCAGTACTTC. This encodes CASRKRLAGETYEQYF.

This CDR3 reads CASSVGGGSGSATQYF. The CDR3 DNA reads TGTGCCAGCAGCGTAGGAGGCGGGAGTGGTTCTGCTACGCAGTATTTT. The chain has TRBV9 and TRBJ2-3; TRBD2 matches at 7 bases. Germline-derived CDR1 and CDR2 are SGDLS and YYNGEE. CDR3 size: 16 residues. V trimming: 0 bases; J trimming: 8 bases; junction bases outside the gene matches: 12.

The CDR3 protein is CASSLGGPTGNTIYF. The CDR3 coding sequence is TGTGCCAGCAGCTTGGGGGGCCCAACTGGAAACACCATATATTTT. V gene TRBV5-4 combines with J gene TRBJ1-3; tentatively, D is TRBD1 (5 bases). The germline V gene has CDR1 SGHNT and CDR2 YYREEE (reference sequence). V gave up 0 bases and J gave up 2 bases, with 9 bases separating them. The CDR3 consists of 15 residues.

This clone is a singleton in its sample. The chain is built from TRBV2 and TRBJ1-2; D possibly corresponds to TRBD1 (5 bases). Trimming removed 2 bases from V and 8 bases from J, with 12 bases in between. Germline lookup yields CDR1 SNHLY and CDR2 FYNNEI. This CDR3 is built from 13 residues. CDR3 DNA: TGTGCCAGCAGTGAATGGAGGGGTAACGGCTACACCTTC. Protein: CASSEWRGNGYTF.